The 10 T cell receptor beta chains reported below all come from one sample, sequenced in a study of T cell repertoires in cytomegalovirus infection. TCRdb used MiXCR to reprocess the reads, holding one entry per CDR3 protein. The sample shows about 490,000 distinct CDR3 sequences, approximately 10% of them seen only once. Sequenced input: PBMCs. These receptors were taken from a human donor in good health (CMV status not recorded). Some clones in this sample may be carry-over from other donors' samples.

The V call is TRBV5-1, the J call TRBJ2-1; 8 bases are shared with TRBD2. V was clipped by 0 bases and J by 8 bases; unmatched bases: 7. The CDR3 consists of 15 residues. Germline CDR1 and CDR2: SGHRS and YFSETQ. The chain's CDR3 is CASSLELAGSDEQFF. The CDR3 DNA follows: TGCGCCAGCAGCTTGGAATTAGCGGGGTCAGATGAGCAGTTCTTC.

There are many counts of this clonotype. The chain recombines TRBV7-9 with TRBJ2-1; D is undetermined. The ends were cut back, 6 bases at V and 8 bases at J, with 8 bases in the middle. Germline assignment: CDR1 SEHNR and CDR2 FQNEAQ (reference sequence). The CDR3 runs 11 residues. CDR3 in DNA: TGTGCCAGCAGGCACTCCGATGAGCAGTTCTTC. This codes for CASRHSDEQFF.

Ten or more counts support this clonotype. The chain links TRBV5-5 to TRBJ1-4; D is ambiguous. The CDR3 contains 18 residues. Germline CDR1 is SGHKS and CDR2 is YYEKEE (reference sequence). The ends were cut back, 4 bases at V and 0 bases at J, with 19 bases in the middle. The CDR3 DNA follows: TGTGCCAGCAGCCCCAGAAGTCGGGAGGGCGCAACTAATGAAAAACTGTTTTTT. It yields the protein CASSPRSREGATNEKLFF.

This clonotype appeared many times. The gene calls are TRBV9 and TRBJ2-1; D not resolved. CDR1 and CDR2 from the germline V gene are SGDLS and YYNGEE. The CDR3 contains 16 residues. The V end was cut by 0 bases, the J end by 2 bases, with 12 bases between. The CDR3 DNA sequence: TGTGCCAGCAGCGTAGAGAGTAGCTTCCCCTACAATGAGCAGTTCTTC. Translated, it gives CASSVESSFPYNEQFF.

This clonotype was seen a handful of times. The chain carries TRBV30 and TRBJ1-3; TRBD1 aligns across 8 bases. Germline loops: CDR1 GTSNPN, CDR2 SVGIG (reference sequence). The CDR3 has 14 amino acids. The J segment lost 0 bases and the V segment lost 5 bases, leaving 3 bases of the junction unmatched. The CDR3 sequence: CAWGQGPSGNTIYF. CDR3 DNA: TGTGCCTGGGGACAGGGACCCTCTGGAAACACCATATATTTT. Variable domain in full (rest from reference TRBV30 and TRBJ1-3): SQTIHQWPATLVQPVGSPLSLECTVEGTSNPNLYWYRQAAGRGLQLLFYSVGIGQISSEVPQNLSASRPQDRQFILSSKKLLLSDSGFYLCAWGQGPSGNTIYFGEGSWLTVV.

This clonotype was found many times. The J gene is TRBJ2-6, the V gene TRBV7-9, with 9 bases that match TRBD1. Germline CDR1 is SEHNR and CDR2 is FQNEAQ (reference sequence). This CDR3 has 15 residues. J lost 11 bases, V lost 5 bases, and 10 bases had no gene match. The DNA for the CDR3 is TGTGCCAGCAGCCCAGGACAGGGGTCCACAGACGTCCTGACTTTC. Protein product: CASSPGQGSTDVLTF.

This clonotype was seen at least ten times. The chain uses TRBV6-1 and TRBJ2-5; D remains unclear. CDR3 length equals 14 residues. Trimming took 4 bases from V and 4 from J, leaving 13 bases between them. Germline CDR1 reads MNHNS; CDR2 reads SASEGT. CDR3 sequence reads: CASSVIDAAETQYF. In nucleotides, the CDR3 is TGTGCCAGCAGTGTTATCGACGCCGCAGAGACCCAGTACTTC.

This clonotype was seen ten or more times. The chain has TRBV19 and TRBJ2-1; no firm D call. V was cut by 6 bases and J by 9 bases, with 15 bases left in between. The CDR3 totals 13 residues. Per germline, CDR1 LNHDA and CDR2 SQIVND (reference sequence). CDR3 DNA: TGTGCCAGTAGCCTTACCCTGGGCAGTGAGCAGTTCTTC. Translating gives CASSLTLGSEQFF.

This clonotype was observed once. The chain combines TRBV30 with TRBJ1-1; 11 nucleotides line up with TRBD1. This CDR3 has 12 amino acids. The germline gives CDR1 GTSNPN, CDR2 SVGIG (reference sequence). The CDR3 is CTLGQGAGEAFF. CDR3 DNA: TGTACTCTCGGACAGGGGGCTGGTGAAGCTTTCTTT.

At least ten counts were recorded for this clonotype. CDR3 nucleotides: TGTGCCAGCAGTCCTAGCGGGGGCACCGGGGAGCTGTTTTTT. Protein product: CASSPSGGTGELFF. The chain employs TRBV3-1 and TRBJ2-2, with 10 bases that match TRBD2. This CDR3 contains 14 residues. CDR1 LGHDT and CDR2 YNNKEL come from the germline V gene (reference sequence). V lost 6 bases and J lost 4; bases outside the gene matches: 2.